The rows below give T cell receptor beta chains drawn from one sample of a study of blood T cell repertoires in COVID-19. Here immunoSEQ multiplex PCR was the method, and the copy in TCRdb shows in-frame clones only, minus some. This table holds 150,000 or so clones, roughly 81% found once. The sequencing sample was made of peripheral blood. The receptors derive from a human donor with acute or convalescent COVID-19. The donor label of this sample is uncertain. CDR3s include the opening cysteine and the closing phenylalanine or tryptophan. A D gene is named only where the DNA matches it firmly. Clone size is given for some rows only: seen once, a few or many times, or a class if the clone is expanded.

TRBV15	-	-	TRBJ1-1	TGTGCCACCAGCATGTTAGGGGCTGAAGCTTTCTTT	CATSMLGAEAFF
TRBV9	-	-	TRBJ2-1	TGTGCCAGCAGCGAGGGGCTTCCCTACAATGAGCAGTTCTTC	CASSEGLPYNEQFF
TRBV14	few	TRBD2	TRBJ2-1	TGTGCCAGCAGCCAACGGCACACGGGACTAGCCGGAAATGAGCAGTTCTTC	CASSQRHTGLAGNEQFF
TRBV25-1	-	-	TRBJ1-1	TGTGCCAGCAGTGAAAAAAACAGGGTCGTGGCTTTCTTT	CASSEKNRVVAFF
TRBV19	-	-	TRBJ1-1	TGTGCCAGTAGTCCAATTACAGGGAACACTGAAGCTTTCTTT	CASSPITGNTEAFF
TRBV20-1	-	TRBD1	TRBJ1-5	TGCAGTGCTAGTGGGGACAGCCTCAATCAGCCCCAGCATTTT	CSASGDSLNQPQHF
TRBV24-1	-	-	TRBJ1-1	TGTGCCACCAGTGATCGGTGGAACACTGAAGCTTTCTTT	CATSDRWNTEAFF
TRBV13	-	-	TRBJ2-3	TGTGCCAGCAGCTTAGCGGCGGGTGGAGGGGATACGCAGTATTTT	CASSLAAGGGDTQYF
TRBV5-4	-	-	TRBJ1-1	TGTGCCAGCAGCTTGGGGGGACACGGAAGGGGGAACACTGAAGCTTTCTTT	CASSLGGHGRGNTEAFF
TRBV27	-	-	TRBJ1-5	TGTGCCAGCAGTTTCTGGCCGAATCAGCCCCAGCATTTT	CASSFWPNQPQHF
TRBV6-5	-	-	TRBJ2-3	TGTGCCAGCGAAGGGAGGTTCACAGATACGCAGTATTTT	CASEGRFTDTQYF
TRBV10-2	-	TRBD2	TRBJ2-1	TGCGCCAGCAGCTCGACTAGCGGGGGGTCGGGTGAGCAGTTCTTC	CASSSTSGGSGEQFF
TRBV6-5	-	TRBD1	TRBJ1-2	TGTGCCAGCAGTTACTCGAACAGGGGGAACTATGGCTACACCTTC	CASSYSNRGNYGYTF
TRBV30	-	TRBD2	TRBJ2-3	TGTGCCTGGAGTTCACTGGGACTAGCAGCCACAGATACGCAGTATTTT	CAWSSLGLAATDTQYF
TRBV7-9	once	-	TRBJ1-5	TGTGCCAGCAGCCCTCTCAACACGAATCAGCCCCAGCATTTT	CASSPLNTNQPQHF
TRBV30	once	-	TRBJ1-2	TGTGCCTGGACCGAGATCTATGGCTACACCTTC	CAWTEIYGYTF
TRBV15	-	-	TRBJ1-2	TGTGCCACCAGCCTAGAGGCGGGGCCTAACTATGGCTACACCTTC	CATSLEAGPNYGYTF
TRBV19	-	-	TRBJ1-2	TGTGCCAGTAGGGGTACTGGGGAGACAAGGGGCTACACCTTC	CASRGTGETRGYTF
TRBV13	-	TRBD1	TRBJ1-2	TGTGCCAGCAGCTCCGGGACAGGGGGGATTTTCTATGGCTACACCTTC	CASSSGTGGIFYGYTF
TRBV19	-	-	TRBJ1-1	TGTGCCAGACTAGAACCTGAAGCTTTCTTT	CARLEPEAFF
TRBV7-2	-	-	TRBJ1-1	TGTGCCAGCAGCCGTTATCTGAGTGAGAACACTGAAGCTTTCTTT	CASSRYLSENTEAFF
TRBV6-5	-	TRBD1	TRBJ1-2	TGTGCCAGCAGTTACTCGGAGACAGGGGGGTATGGCTACACCTTC	CASSYSETGGYGYTF
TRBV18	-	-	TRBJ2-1	TGTGCCAGCTCACCGGTCCGCAGCTCCTACAATGAGCAGTTCTTC	CASSPVRSSYNEQFF
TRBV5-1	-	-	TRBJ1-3	TGCGCCAGCAGCTTGGCCGAGGGCCCTGGAAACACCATATATTTT	CASSLAEGPGNTIYF
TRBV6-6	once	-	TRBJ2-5	TGTGCCAGCAGTTACTCTGGCAGGCAAGAGACCCAGTACTTC	CASSYSGRQETQYF
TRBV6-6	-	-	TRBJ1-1	TGTGCCAGCAGTGTCGACAGGAGTAACACTGAAGCTTTCTTT	CASSVDRSNTEAFF
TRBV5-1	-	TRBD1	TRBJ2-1	TGCGCCAGCAGTTCTGCCGGGACAGGGGGCGCGGGTGAGCAGTTCTTC	CASSSAGTGGAGEQFF
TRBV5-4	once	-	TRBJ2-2	TGTGCCAGCAGCTCTAAACAGGGAATGGACACCGGGGAGCTGTTTTTT	CASSSKQGMDTGELFF
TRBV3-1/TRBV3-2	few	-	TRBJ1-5	TGTGCCAGCAGCCAAGACAGACAGCAGCCCCAGCATTTT	CASSQDRQQPQHF
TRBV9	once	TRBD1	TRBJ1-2	TGTGCCAGCAGCGTCCGAGACCAGGGGGCACGAGGCTACACCTTC	CASSVRDQGARGYTF
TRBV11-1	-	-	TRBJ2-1	TGTGCCAGCAGCTTAGAAGCCAATGAGCAGTTCTTC	CASSLEANEQFF
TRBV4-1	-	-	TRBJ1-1	TGCGCCAGCAGCCAACAGGGGAGAAGGACTGAAGCTTTCTTT	CASSQQGRRTEAFF
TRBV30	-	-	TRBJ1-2	TGTGCCTGGAGACCTGACAGGTCTGCTAACTATGGCTACACCTTC	CAWRPDRSANYGYTF
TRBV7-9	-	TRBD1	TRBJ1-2	TGTGCCAGCAGCTTGGACAGGGGGACCTATGGCTACACCTTC	CASSLDRGTYGYTF
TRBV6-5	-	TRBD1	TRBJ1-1	TGTGCCAGCAGTCCCCAGGGGGCGAGGCACACTGAAGCTTTCTTT	CASSPQGARHTEAFF
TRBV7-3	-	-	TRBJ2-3	TGTGCCAGCAGCTTAACTAGCGGACGCACAGATACGCAGTATTTT	CASSLTSGRTDTQYF
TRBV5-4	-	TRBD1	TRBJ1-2	TGTGCCAGCAGCTTGCCGGGACAGGGAGCTCGGTATGGCTACACCTTC	CASSLPGQGARYGYTF
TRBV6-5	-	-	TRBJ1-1	TGTGCCAGCAGAGGAGTCTGGAACACTGAAGCTTTCTTT	CASRGVWNTEAFF
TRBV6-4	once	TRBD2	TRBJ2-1	TGTGCCAGCGGCCTCCTAGCGGGGGAACCGTACAATGAGCAGTTCTTC	CASGLLAGEPYNEQFF
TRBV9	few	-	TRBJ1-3	TGTGCCAGCAGTGCCGACCGGAGCTCTGGAAACACCATATATTTT	CASSADRSSGNTIYF
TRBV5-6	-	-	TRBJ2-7	TGTGCCAGCAGGCTACAACTAGTGAGTCGCGAGCAGTACTTC	CASRLQLVSREQYF